This T cell receptor beta chain was captured in a study of shared clonotypes between healthy human individuals. Study-level findings and limits: Non-shared clonotypes were found to have lower generation probabilities than the clonotypes that were shared by all four of the sorted-subset donors.

The study drew all its donors from Caucasian adults living in Nashville, Tennessee. A remark on this clone: Its antigen is still unknown.

Germline V gene lookup returns CDR1 MNHNS and CDR2 SASEGT. This CDR3 comprises 14 residues. V was cut by 5 bases and J by 5 bases, with 14 bases left in between. Over several immunoSEQ plates, each subset's genomic DNA was distributed in even portions. Generated by immunoSEQ multiplex PCR, the TCRdb table keeps only in-frame clones and is missing some. Here the sample spans some 550,000 clones, approximately 97% being singletons. The chain employs TRBV6-1 and TRBJ2-3, with D possibly TRBD2 on 6 matching bases. This TCR came from a woman aged 25 to 39 in good health. Sequenced: naive CD4+ T cells sorted from blood. Sample subset: CD45RA+ positively selected. The chain's CDR3 is CASSSRVEGDTQYF. CDR3 sequence (DNA): TGTGCCAGCAGTTCGCGGGTGGAGGGAGATACGCAGTATTTT.